This T cell receptor beta chain was captured by sequencing in a study of T cell clonotyping in hematopoietic cell transplantation. Study-level findings and limits: Pathologically expanded recipient clonotypes increased progressively from day 30 to day 180 as diversity fell. Higher Inverse Simpson Index values in graft donor and pretransplant recipient predicted broader posttransplant TCR diversity.

Concerning this clone: Its antigen remains unidentified.

Profiling relied on immunoSEQ multiplex PCR, and the TCRdb table lists in-frame clones only, not all of them. The repertoire holds about 47,000 clones, with roughly 80% as singletons. Time point meaning: recipient sample about 28 days before transplant, after cytoreduction. Samples: about 28 days before transplant, then days 30, 100 and 180 after. Germline CDR1 is SGHDN and CDR2 is FVKESK. Trimming pared 2 bases from V and 4 bases from J, leaving 12 bases between. The CDR3 length is 14 residues. This clonotype was sampled from a man aged 55 to 70 with myelodysplastic syndrome. Some clones in this sample may be carry-over from other donors' samples. This chain links TRBV14 with TRBJ2-7, with D possibly being TRBD1 (6 bases). This sample comprised peripheral blood mononuclear cells, obtained before stem cell transplant. CDR3 sequence (DNA): TGTGCCAGCAGCCAAAGAATCAGGGGATACGAGCAGTACTTC. Protein product: CASSQRIRGYEQYF. The full variable domain, completed using reference TRBV14 and TRBJ2-7, is EAGVTQFPSHSVIEKGQTVTLRCDPISGHDNLYWYRRVMGKEIKFLLHFVKESKQDESGMPNNRFLAERTGGTYSTLKVQPAELEDSGVYFCASSQRIRGYEQYFGPGTRLTVT.